This TCR beta chain derives from a study of T cells in Graves' hyperthyroidism and ophthalmopathy. This CDR3 comprises 11 residues. Germline V gene lookup returns CDR1 MNHNS and CDR2 SASEGT. Regarding this clonotype: The junction does not match germline at one end; this may be a read error.

Researchers amplified the TCR beta CDR3 regions from RNA transcripts. A first-round RT-PCR of the TCR CDR3 used the HTBI primer set. TCRdb analysed the multiplex PCR reads with MiXCR anew, one entry per CDR3 protein. The sample contains about 700,000 distinct CDR3 sequences, 14% of which appear only once. This clonotype originated in a woman aged 18-30 years with Graves' hyperthyroidism. The chain uses TRBV6-1 and TRBJ2-7; the D is unclear. The specimen sequenced was blood. CDR3 in DNA: TGCGCCAGCAGTGATAACGGGGAGCAGTACTTC. It codes for CASSDNGEQYF.